These 26 T cell receptor beta chains came from one sample sequenced in a study of T cell repertoires in cytomegalovirus infection. Their target antigens are unknown. TCRdb redid the calling of the reads with MiXCR, one entry per CDR3 protein. Of about 130,000 distinct CDR3 sequences listed, about 24% are singletons. The sample comprised PBMCs, sequenced either directly or after in vitro stimulation (not recorded which). The receptors shown here come from a human donor in good health (CMV status not recorded). Some clones in this sample may be carry-over from other donors' samples.

The rearrangement uses TRBV12-3 or TRBV12-4 and TRBJ2-7; no clear D. V dropped 5 bases and J dropped 1 base, with 12 bases sitting between them. This CDR3 region has 14 residues. CDR3 bases: TGTGCCAGCAGTCCTCCCGGCCCTTCCTACGAGCAGTACTTC. The encoded protein is CASSPPGPSYEQYF.

This clonotype occurred a few times. The V gene is TRBV28, the J gene TRBJ2-7; D is unresolved. This CDR3 is 14 amino acids long. Per the germline V gene, CDR1 is MDHEN and CDR2 is SYDVKM. V lost 3 bases and J 1 base, leaving 10 bases between the germline ends. The CDR3 DNA reads as TGTGCCAGCAGTTTGGTTTACGCTTCCTACGAGCAGTACTTC. As protein: CASSLVYASYEQYF.

This clonotype has at least ten counts. V is TRBV7-6 and J is TRBJ2-1, with TRBD2 matching over 9 bases. CDR1 SGHVS and CDR2 FNYEAQ come from the germline V gene. The CDR3 is 22 amino acids. Trimming removed 0 bases from V and 3 bases from J; junction bases left unmatched: 21. Here the CDR3 reads CASSLAGTGPRLAGGNYNEQFF. CDR3 in DNA: TGTGCCAGCAGCTTAGCGGGAACAGGGCCCCGTTTGGCGGGAGGGAACTACAATGAGCAGTTCTTC.

A single count supports this clonotype. The rearrangement joins TRBV28 to TRBJ2-7, with 7 bases that match TRBD1. The CDR3 length is 14 residues. Germline CDR1 and CDR2: MDHEN and SYDVKM. V was clipped by 2 bases and J by 4 bases; unmatched bases: 5. CDR3 loop: CASSLKQGRYEQYF. The CDR3 DNA reads as TGTGCCAGCAGTTTAAAACAGGGGCGGTACGAGCAGTACTTC.

The chain joins TRBV19 to TRBJ2-1, with unresolved D. The CDR3 extends over 14 amino acids. The germline V gene has CDR1 LNHDA and CDR2 SQIVND (reference sequence). V shed 6 bases and J shed 5 bases, with 14 bases lying between them. The CDR3 DNA reads TGTGCCAGTAGACTACGTTTCCCGGACAATGAGCAGTTCTTC. It codes for CASRLRFPDNEQFF.

CDR3 protein: CASSQSLPGQGAYEQYF. The CDR3 bases are TGCGCCAGCAGCCAATCACTACCGGGACAGGGGGCTTACGAGCAGTACTTC. V and J are TRBV4-1 and TRBJ2-7, with 12 bases identical to TRBD1. J was trimmed by 4 bases and V by 2 bases; bases with no gene match: 9. Germline assignment: CDR1 MGHRA and CDR2 YSYEKL. The CDR3 has 17 amino acids.

As DNA, the CDR3 is TGTGCCAGCAAAGGGGGCGGATCACCCTACGAGCAGTACTTC. It is translated as CASKGGGSPYEQYF. This sequence joins TRBV27 and TRBJ2-7; 7 bases map to TRBD1. The length of the CDR3 is 14 residues. Germline CDR1 and CDR2: MNHEY and SMNVEV (reference sequence). V shed 7 bases, J shed 2 bases, and the junction held 8 bases outside the gene matches.

This chain joins TRBV7-8 and TRBJ1-1; D might be TRBD1 (6 bases). The V gene lost 2 bases and the J gene lost 1 base, with 14 bases spanning the gap. Germline V lookup: CDR1 SGHVS, CDR2 FQNEAQ. The CDR3 has 16 amino acids. The DNA for the CDR3 is TGTGCCAGCAGCTTAAGGACAGCCACTTGGAACACTGAAGCTTTCTTT. Protein sequence: CASSLRTATWNTEAFF.

The V call is TRBV9, the J call TRBJ2-2; D is unclear. This CDR3 region has 18 residues. From germline, CDR1 is SGDLS and CDR2 YYNGEE. Between the trimmed V and J ends, which lost 0 bases and 0 bases, there was a span of 15 bases. The CDR3 loop reads CASSVVGRAPPNTGELFF. CDR3 sequence (DNA): TGTGCCAGCAGCGTAGTAGGACGAGCCCCTCCGAACACCGGGGAGCTGTTTTTT.

This clonotype was counted many times. The V and J genes are TRBV10-3 and TRBJ1-1, with 8 positions matching TRBD1. This CDR3 has 13 residues. V trimming: 6 bases; J trimming: 1 base; junction bases outside the gene matches: 1. Germline CDR1 reads ENHRY; CDR2 reads SYGVKD. CDR3 coding DNA: TGTGCCATCAGGGACAGGGCGAACACTGAAGCTTTCTTT. Translation: CAIRDRANTEAFF.

On this clonotype: An end of the junction differs from the germline gene, which may be a read error. This chain connects TRBV12-3 or TRBV12-4 to TRBJ2-2, with 7 bases lining up with TRBD2. The CDR3 is 17 amino acids. DNA of the CDR3: TGTGCCAGCAGTTCGGACGTTTGGGAGGGGAACACCAGGGAGCTGTTTTTT. This gives the protein CASSSDVWEGNTRELFF.

In its sample, this clonotype was seen a few times. V gene TRBV12-3 or TRBV12-4 combines with J gene TRBJ2-3, with D maybe TRBD2 (5 bases). Between the trimmed V and J ends, which lost 5 bases and 3 bases, there was a span of 18 bases. This CDR3 spans 16 amino acids. The CDR3 coding sequence is TGTGCCAGCAGTGTTCTAGGGCGGGTCCAGACAGATACGCAGTATTTT. Translated: CASSVLGRVQTDTQYF.

This clonotype came up a few times. The chain recombines TRBV4-1 with TRBJ1-5, with a possible D match to TRBD1 (5 bases). V lost 0 bases and J 11 bases, leaving 11 bases between the germline ends. The length of the CDR3 is 13 residues. Looked up from germline, CDR1 is MGHRA and CDR2 is YSYEKL. The DNA for the CDR3 is TGCGCCAGCAGCCAAGACGAGGGGAGTTCCCAGCATTTT. Residues: CASSQDEGSSQHF.

The chain couples TRBV5-1 to TRBJ1-1, with a tentative D call TRBD1 (6 bases). Deletions cut 7 bases from V and 4 bases from J, with 11 bases between. The length of the CDR3 is 12 residues. Germline CDR1 reads SGHRS; CDR2 reads YFSETQ. The DNA of the CDR3 is TGCGCCAGCTTCCAGGGGACCACTGAAGCTTTCTTT. Protein product: CASFQGTTEAFF.

This clonotype was seen a few times. J is TRBJ2-3 and V is TRBV7-2, with D maybe TRBD2 (5 bases). The CDR3 loop spans 17 amino acids. Germline V gives CDR1 SGHTA, CDR2 FQGNSA. V gave up 4 bases and J gave up 2 bases, with 19 bases separating them. The CDR3 DNA reads as TGTGCCAGCAGCTGGAGAGCGGATCCTATATACACAGATACGCAGTATTTT. Translating gives CASSWRADPIYTDTQYF.

This clonotype was seen only a few times. The V gene is TRBV4-3, the J gene TRBJ2-1; the D gene is possibly TRBD2 (6 bases). This CDR3 is built from 14 residues. Trimming stripped 0 bases from V and 8 bases from J, with 11 bases between. CDR1 and CDR2 from the germline V gene are LGHNA and YSLEER. The CDR3 protein is CASSQEGGFDEQFF. CDR3 in DNA: TGCGCCAGCAGCCAAGAAGGAGGGTTCGATGAGCAGTTCTTC.

This clonotype was counted between two and nine times. This sequence joins TRBV27 and TRBJ2-6; 7 nucleotides line up with TRBD1. CDR3 length: 16 residues. The junction had 9 bases not matched to a gene; V was cut back by 10 bases and J by 0 bases. The V gene's germline CDR1 is MNHEY and CDR2 SMNVEV (reference sequence). The CDR3 region is CATSRTGVSGANVLTF. The CDR3 DNA reads as TGTGCCACTTCGAGAACAGGGGTCTCTGGGGCCAACGTCCTGACTTTC.

This clonotype was seen a handful of times. This CDR3 reads CAWTRLAGTDTQYF. The CDR3, as DNA: TGTGCCTGGACCCGACTAGCGGGAACAGATACGCAGTATTTT. The rearrangement uses TRBV30 and TRBJ2-3; the match to TRBD2 covers 11 bases. The J segment lost 3 bases and the V segment lost 4 bases, leaving 3 bases of the junction unmatched. Germline CDR1 GTSNPN, CDR2 SVGIG (reference sequence). This CDR3 is built from 14 residues.

In DNA form, the CDR3 reads TGTGCCAGCAGCCCGGGGCGGAGATACGAGCAGTACTTC. Translated, it gives CASSPGRRYEQYF. V is TRBV5-6 and J is TRBJ2-7; TRBD1 or TRBD2 may be the D gene (5 bases each). The CDR3 spans 13 residues. Trimming removed 4 bases at V and 4 bases at J, with 12 bases between. Germline CDR1 reads SGHDT; CDR2 reads YYEEEE.

The sample holds many counts of this clonotype. V gene TRBV7-2 combines with J gene TRBJ1-5; D call uncertain. Germline lookup yields CDR1 SGHTA and CDR2 FQGNSA. V was clipped by 3 bases and J by 3 bases, with 3 bases between them. This CDR3 comprises 12 residues. The DNA of the CDR3 is TGTGCCAGCAGCTTTCTCAATCAGCCCCAGCATTTT. Translating gives CASSFLNQPQHF. Filled out from reference TRBV7-2 and TRBJ1-5, the complete variable domain reads GAGVSQSPSNKVTEKGKDVELRCDPISGHTALYWYRQSLGQGLEFLIYFQGNSAPDKSGLPSDRFSAERTGGSVSTLTIQRTQQEDSAVYLCASSFLNQPQHFGDGTRLSIL.

The chain is built from TRBV10-3 and TRBJ1-1, with D unclear. The CDR3 is 15 amino acids. V was pared by 4 bases and J by 0 bases, with 12 bases between. Germline V gives CDR1 ENHRY, CDR2 SYGVKD. The CDR3 coding sequence is TGTGCCATCAGTGCGGGGAATACTATGAACACTGAAGCTTTCTTT. Translated, it gives CAISAGNTMNTEAFF.

In its sample, this clonotype was seen a few times. V and J are TRBV4-1 and TRBJ2-7; 11 bases are shared with TRBD2. The CDR3 is made up of 15 amino acids. CDR1 is MGHRA and CDR2 is YSYEKL in the germline V gene. The junction had 6 bases not matched to a gene; V was cut back by 4 bases and J by 4 bases. The CDR3 DNA follows: TGCGCCAGCAGCCCCGAACTAGCGGGAGCTTACGAGCAGTACTTC. Protein product: CASSPELAGAYEQYF.

This clonotype was detected a few times. The gene calls are TRBV7-6 and TRBJ1-4, with D perhaps matching TRBD1 (5 bases). V was cut by 2 bases and J by 4 bases, with 14 bases left in between. Germline CDR1 reads SGHVS; CDR2 reads FNYEAQ. The CDR3 loop spans 16 amino acids. CDR3 sequence (DNA): TGTGCCAGCAGCTTAAGTCCGACAGACAATAATGAAAAACTGTTTTTT. Translated: CASSLSPTDNNEKLFF.

The genes are TRBV5-1 and TRBJ1-4, with D tentatively TRBD1 (5 bases). Trimming cost V 6 bases and J 4 bases, with 16 bases left between them. The V gene's germline CDR1 is SGHRS and CDR2 YFSETQ. CDR3 length: 15 residues. CDR3 DNA sequence: TGCGCCAGCACCCTCACGGGACGGAATAATGAAAAACTGTTTTTT. Its translation: CASTLTGRNNEKLFF.

The J gene is TRBJ1-2, the V gene TRBV27; 7 nucleotides agree with TRBD1. J lost 4 bases, V lost 5 bases, and 7 bases had no gene match. CDR1 and CDR2 from the germline V gene are MNHEY and SMNVEV (reference sequence). The CDR3 is 14 amino acids. The CDR3, as DNA: TGTGCCAGCAGTGAGGACAGGTTCGTCTATGGCTACACCTTC. Its translation: CASSEDRFVYGYTF.

The table lists this clonotype with a few counts. The V and J genes are TRBV7-2 and TRBJ1-1; D gene uncertain. The germline CDR1 and CDR2 sequences are SGHTA and FQGNSA. Trimming pared 2 bases from V and 8 bases from J, leaving 12 bases between. This CDR3 has 13 residues. Here the CDR3 reads CASSLFPGREAFF. DNA for the CDR3: TGTGCCAGCAGCTTATTTCCGGGGAGGGAAGCTTTCTTT.